The clone carrying this TCR beta chain came up many times. The antigen remains undetermined. V was clipped by 6 bases and J by 2 bases, with 11 bases between them. The CDR3 has 15 residues. The data stem from a study of Graves' ophthalmopathy and Graves' hyperthyroidism. The overall study: Ophthalmopathy absent within 18 months of follow-up marked hyperthyroidism as stable.

The authors amplified TCR beta CDR3 regions, and they did so from RNA transcripts for repertoire sequencing. Second-round multiplex PCR came after a first-round RT-PCR that employed HTBI primers. TCRdb passed the multiplex PCR reads through MiXCR, listing each CDR3 protein once. The sample records about 500,000 distinct CDR3 sequences, approximately 35% being singletons. Study outcomes and limitations: The study's model predicted ophthalmopathy progression at approximately 71% sensitivity and 72% to 85% specificity.

The material sequenced was peripheral blood or thyroid tissue (not recorded which). This TCR derives from an adult man with Graves' hyperthyroidism. The chain combines TRBV12-3 or TRBV12-4 with TRBJ1-6; tentatively, D is TRBD1 (6 bases). DNA of the CDR3: TGTGCCAGCAGCAACAGGGTTGCCTATAATTCACCCCTCCACTTT. It is translated as CASSNRVAYNSPLHF.